This TCR beta chain was documented in a study of T cell responses to AZD1222 COVID-19 vaccine (dated by TCRdb to about 2021). Some background on the complete study: TCR sequencing covered roughly 230 trial participants: 200 to 220 given two doses of AZD1222 and 26 given two doses of MenACWY control vaccine. Enrollment into the trials was organized by age into subgroups of 18-55, 56-69 and 70-plus years, and those subgroups contained approximately 160, 26 and 62 TCR-sequenced participants, respectively. Study-level results and caveats: CD4 TCRs associated with the vaccine covered the entire spike protein, and the dominant responses were in regions 160-218 and 743-854. In the small 56-69-year group, the increase in depth fell short of significance, most likely because of low power. After two AZD1222 doses, both the breadth and the depth of spike-specific TCRs were significantly higher than at day 0 and than in MenACWY recipients. Only six AZD1222 recipients were SARS-CoV-2 seropositive at baseline, limiting conclusions about previously exposed vaccinees. No day 14 peak-response samples were available, so repertoires were characterized only after the peak T cell response. Participants were mostly white British, with more females than males. The authors suggested clonal diversity may have been underestimated. Nearly half of unique spike-specific TCRs reportedly recognized epitopes outside regions mutated in the B.1.351 and B.1.1.7 variants.

With respect to this clone: It has no known antigen specificity. No base quality values were provided; no much bigger clone lies one nucleotide off.

Its CDR3 holds 13 amino acids, cysteine through phenylalanine. CDR3 DNA is the only sequence kept; it has 39 bases, read in frame from the first base. Based on the germline V gene, the CDR1 and CDR2 sequences are SQVTM and ANQGSEA. Unmatched junction bases come to 12, with V trimmed by 6 bases and J by 8 bases. The CDR3 regions of human TCRbeta chains were analyzed by immunosequencing. The source study handled its data this way. TCRs in the repertoires were matched against a reference library of SARS-CoV-2-specific TCRs that had been generated with the MIRA antigen-specificity platform. Breadth meant the fraction of unique TCRs that were SARS-CoV-2-associated, whereas depth meant the fraction of total T cells that were SARS-CoV-2-associated. Using the MIRA data, each spike-specific TCR was mapped to the spike region that the TCR reacts to and placed in a CD4 or CD8 class. Log10-transformed breadth and depth values were compared by one-way ANOVA with Sidak's multiple comparisons tests. TCRdb holds this immuneACCESS table with in-frame rearrangements only. Some clones are missing; in checked studies, unresolved V genes explain under half, and the rest has no known cause. That table gives V, J and clone size, and the DNA gave D and trimming. This sample is represented by about 150,000 clones; about 89% of them were singletons. The ten largest clones take up over 8% of the sample.

The time point label, read with the paper, signifies: about 28 days (+/-7) after the second vaccine dose. AZD1222 recipients with second doses at about 4 weeks or about 12 weeks were pooled, because spike-specific TCR depth and breadth did not differ between schedules. Samples from vaccinated people were obtained from the UK trials COV001 and COV002, which included a single-blind randomized controlled phase 2/3 trial of AZD1222 (ChAdOx1 nCoV-19) in healthy adults. For TCRbeta chain sequencing, PBMC samples from trial participants were taken at day 0 and at day 28 after the second dose. Recombination connected TRBV29-1 to TRBJ1-2; 7 bases in the junction line up with TRBD1. The clonotype comes from an adult who received the AZD1222 COVID-19 vaccine. Sample: peripheral blood, taken 28 days after the second AZD1222 dose. In nucleotides, the sequence is TGCAGCGTCCCCTCCCAGGGGGTAGGGGGCTACACCTTC. Its amino acids are CSVPSQGVGGYTF.